This T cell receptor (beta chain) was captured by sequencing in a study of blood T cell repertoires in COVID-19. Study context: Material from acute and convalescent COVID-19 was sourced from the United States, Italy and Spain. Sources were T cells, B-cell-depleted T cells, or PBMCs; the material itself was cDNA or gDNA.

This clone was counted once. CDR3 length: 14 residues. V gave up 6 bases and J gave up 4 bases; unmatched junction bases: 5. CDR1 and CDR2 from the germline V gene are MDHEN and SYDVKM. Per the authors' pipeline: Amplified reference gene primers provided the basis for estimating nucleated cell counts. Using immunoSEQ multiplex PCR, the repertoire was profiled, and TCRdb retains in-frame clones only, with some absent. D and trimming come from the DNA, and the V and J calls and clone size come from that table. The table includes 200,000 or so clones, about 80% detected once. Donors of Cohort 3 who recovered were those that had two negative PCRs, clearance, or symptom resolution.

The sequenced sample was PBMCs or T cells enriched from blood (not recorded which). This receptor was identified in a man in his forties who had recovered from COVID-19. This chain links TRBV28 with TRBJ2-3; 9 bases line up with TRBD1. The CDR3 DNA follows: TGTGCCAGCAGATCTCACAGGGGGCCAGATACGCAGTATTTT. Protein sequence: CASRSHRGPDTQYF.